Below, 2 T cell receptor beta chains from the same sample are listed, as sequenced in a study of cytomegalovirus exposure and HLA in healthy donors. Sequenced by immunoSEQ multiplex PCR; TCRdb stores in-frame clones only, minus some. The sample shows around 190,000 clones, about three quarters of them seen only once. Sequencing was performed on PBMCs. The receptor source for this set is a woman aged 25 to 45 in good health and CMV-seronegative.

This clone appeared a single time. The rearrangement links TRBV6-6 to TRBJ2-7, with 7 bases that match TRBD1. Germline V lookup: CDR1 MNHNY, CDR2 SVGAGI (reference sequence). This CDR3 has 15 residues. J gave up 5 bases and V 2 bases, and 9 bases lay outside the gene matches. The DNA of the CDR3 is TGTGCCAGCAGTTACACATCGACAGGGAACCACGAGCAGTACTTC. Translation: CASSYTSTGNHEQYF.

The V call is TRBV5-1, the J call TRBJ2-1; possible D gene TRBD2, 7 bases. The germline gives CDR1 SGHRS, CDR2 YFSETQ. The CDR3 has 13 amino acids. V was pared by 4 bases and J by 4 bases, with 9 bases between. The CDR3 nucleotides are TGCGCCAGCAGCGGGGGGGCTTACAATGAGCAGTTCTTC. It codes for CASSGGAYNEQFF.